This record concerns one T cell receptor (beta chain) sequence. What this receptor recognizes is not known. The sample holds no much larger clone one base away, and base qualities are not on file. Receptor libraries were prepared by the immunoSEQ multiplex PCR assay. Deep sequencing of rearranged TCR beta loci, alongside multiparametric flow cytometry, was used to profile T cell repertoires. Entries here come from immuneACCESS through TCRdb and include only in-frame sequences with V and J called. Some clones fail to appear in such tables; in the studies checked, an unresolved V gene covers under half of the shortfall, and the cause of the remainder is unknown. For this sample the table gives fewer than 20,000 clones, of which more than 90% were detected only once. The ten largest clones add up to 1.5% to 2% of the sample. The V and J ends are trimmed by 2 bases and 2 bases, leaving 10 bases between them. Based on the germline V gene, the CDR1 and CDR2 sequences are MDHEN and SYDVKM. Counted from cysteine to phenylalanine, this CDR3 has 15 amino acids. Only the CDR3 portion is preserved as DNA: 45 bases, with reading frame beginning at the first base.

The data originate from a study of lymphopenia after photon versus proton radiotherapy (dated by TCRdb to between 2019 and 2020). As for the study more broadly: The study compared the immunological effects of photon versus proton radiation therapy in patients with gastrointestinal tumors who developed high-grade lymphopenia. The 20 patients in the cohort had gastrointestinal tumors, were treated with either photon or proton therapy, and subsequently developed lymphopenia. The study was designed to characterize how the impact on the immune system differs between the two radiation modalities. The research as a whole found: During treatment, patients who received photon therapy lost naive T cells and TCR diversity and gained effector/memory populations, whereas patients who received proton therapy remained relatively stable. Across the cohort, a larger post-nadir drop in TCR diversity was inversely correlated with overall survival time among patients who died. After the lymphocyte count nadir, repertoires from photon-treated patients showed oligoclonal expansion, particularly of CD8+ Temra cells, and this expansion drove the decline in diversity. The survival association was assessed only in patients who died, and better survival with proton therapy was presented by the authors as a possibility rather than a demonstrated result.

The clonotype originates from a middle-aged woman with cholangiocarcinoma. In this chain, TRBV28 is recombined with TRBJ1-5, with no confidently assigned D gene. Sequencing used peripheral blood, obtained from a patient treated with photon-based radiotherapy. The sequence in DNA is TGTGCCAGCAGTTTACCCGGGTCTGGCAATCAGCCCCAGCATTTT. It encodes CASSLPGSGNQPQHF.